Here is one T cell receptor beta chain with its context. Its target is unknown. This sample was taken from a study of PD-1 blockade in mismatch repair-deficient tumors. Every patient had mismatch repair deficiency by PCR or immunohistochemistry. TCR sequencing covered a few patients who responded to pembrolizumab. This CDR3 has 16 residues. Germline V CDR1 and CDR2: LNHDA, SQIVND (reference sequence). V was shortened by 2 bases and J by 7 bases, with 18 bases between the two germline ends. Sequencing was performed with immunoSEQ multiplex PCR; in TCRdb, only in-frame clones are kept and a portion is missing. The data contain 11,000 to 15,000 clones, roughly 82% of them seen just once; the ten biggest clones take up roughly 1.8%. Study-wide findings and caveats: Rapid post-treatment expansion, then contraction, generally preceding radiologic response, marked tumor-resident clones.

This chain links TRBV19 with TRBJ1-5; D remains unclear. Sequenced material: PBMCs, taken less than 15 weeks after starting pembrolizumab. The source of this sequence is an adult with mismatch repair-deficient cancer. CDR3 amino acids: CASSISVGRQRQPQHF. The CDR3, as DNA: TGTGCCAGTAGTATATCGGTCGGGAGGCAACGACAGCCCCAGCATTTT.